This entry concerns a single T cell receptor (beta chain). The data originate from a study of blood T cell repertoires in COVID-19. Study-wide background: The cDNA or gDNA used as material had been derived from T cells, B-cell-depleted T cells, or PBMCs.

This CDR3 is 14 amino acids long. V lost 3 bases, J lost 1 base, and 9 bases lay in between. CDR1 SEHNR and CDR2 FQNEAQ come from the germline V gene (reference sequence). Original handling: Estimation of nucleated cell counts relied on the amplification of reference gene primers. TCRdb's copy holds only in-frame clones and misses some; the assay was immunoSEQ multiplex PCR. V and J calls and clone size come straight from that table; D and trimming were deduced from the DNA. This table has around 500,000 clones, approximately 86% appearing once. Cohort allocation depended upon clinical history that participants reported.

V and J are TRBV7-9 and TRBJ1-1; TRBD1 is a possible D gene (6 bases). Material for sequencing was PBMCs or T cells enriched from blood (not recorded which). The receptor was derived from a woman in her sixties or seventies who had recovered from COVID-19. The CDR3 nucleotides are TGTGCCAGCAGCTTCAACAGGGAGAACACTGAAGCTTTCTTT. Its translation: CASSFNRENTEAFF.